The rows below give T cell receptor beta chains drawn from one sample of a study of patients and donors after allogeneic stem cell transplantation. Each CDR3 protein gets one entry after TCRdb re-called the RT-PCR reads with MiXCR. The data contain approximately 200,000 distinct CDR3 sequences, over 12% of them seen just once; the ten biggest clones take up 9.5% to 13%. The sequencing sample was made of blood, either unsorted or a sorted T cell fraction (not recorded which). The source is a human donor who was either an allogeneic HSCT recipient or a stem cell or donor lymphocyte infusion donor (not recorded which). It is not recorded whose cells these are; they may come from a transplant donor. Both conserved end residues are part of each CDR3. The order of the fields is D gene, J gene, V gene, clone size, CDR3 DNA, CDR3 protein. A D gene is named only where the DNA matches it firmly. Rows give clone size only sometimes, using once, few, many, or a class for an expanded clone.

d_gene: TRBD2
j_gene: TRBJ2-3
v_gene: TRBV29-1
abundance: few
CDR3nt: TGCAGCGTTGAGGGACTAGTGGCAGACACGCAGTATTTT
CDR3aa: CSVEGLVADTQYF

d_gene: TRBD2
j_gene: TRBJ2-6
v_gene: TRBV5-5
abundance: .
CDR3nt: TGTGCCAGCAGCCCCGGGACTAGCGGCTCTGGGGCCAACGTCCTGACTTTC
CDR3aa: CASSPGTSGSGANVLTF

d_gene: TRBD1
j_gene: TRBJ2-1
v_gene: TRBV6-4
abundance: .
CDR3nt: TGTGCCAGCAGTTCAGAGACAGGGGTGGATGAGCAGTTCTTC
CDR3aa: CASSSETGVDEQFF

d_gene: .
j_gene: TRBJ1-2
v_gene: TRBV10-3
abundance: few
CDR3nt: TGTGCCATCAGCTACCGGGACGATGATGGCTACACCTTC
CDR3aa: CAISYRDDDGYTF

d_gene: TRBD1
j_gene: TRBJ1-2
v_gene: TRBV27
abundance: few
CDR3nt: TGTGCCAGCAGTATAACAGGGGGCAACTATGGCTACACCTTC
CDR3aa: CASSITGGNYGYTF

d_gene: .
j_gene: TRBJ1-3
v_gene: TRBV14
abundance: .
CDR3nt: TGTGCCAGCAGCCAGTTGGGTTCAGGAGGAAACACCATATATTTT
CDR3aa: CASSQLGSGGNTIYF

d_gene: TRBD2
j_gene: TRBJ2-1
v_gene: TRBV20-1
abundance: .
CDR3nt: TGCAGTGCTAGCGTCCCCGGACTAGCGGGTTTAGAGTTCTTC
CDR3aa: CSASVPGLAGLEFF

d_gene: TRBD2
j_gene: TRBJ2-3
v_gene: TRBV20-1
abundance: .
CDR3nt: TGCAGTTCCCTAGCGGGGTACACAGATACGCAGTATTTT
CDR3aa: CSSLAGYTDTQYF

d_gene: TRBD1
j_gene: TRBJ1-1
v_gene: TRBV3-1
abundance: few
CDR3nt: TGTGCCAGCAGCCAGCAAAAACCGACAGGGGGCCCCGAAGCTTTCTTT
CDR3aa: CASSQQKPTGGPEAFF

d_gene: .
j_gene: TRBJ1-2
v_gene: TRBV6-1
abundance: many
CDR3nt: TGTGCCAGCAGTGATCGACAGACGTATGGCTACACCTTC
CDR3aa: CASSDRQTYGYTF

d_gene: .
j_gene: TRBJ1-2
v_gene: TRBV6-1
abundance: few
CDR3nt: TGTGCCAGCCTTGAATACTATGGCTACACCTTC
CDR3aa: CASLEYYGYTF

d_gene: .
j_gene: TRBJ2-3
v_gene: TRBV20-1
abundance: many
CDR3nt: TGCAGTGCTACGTCTCCTGGGCGGGGCACAGATACGCAGTATTTT
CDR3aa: CSATSPGRGTDTQYF

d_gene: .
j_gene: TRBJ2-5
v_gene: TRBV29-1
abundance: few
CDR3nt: TGCAGCGCTCGCCCGATTTACGGGGGACCCCAAGAGACCCAGTACTTC
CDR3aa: CSARPIYGGPQETQYF

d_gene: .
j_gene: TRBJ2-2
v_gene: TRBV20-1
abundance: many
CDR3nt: TGCAGTGCGGGAGGGGGGGAGTTTACGACGAACACCGGGGAGCTGTTTTTT
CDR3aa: CSAGGGEFTTNTGELFF

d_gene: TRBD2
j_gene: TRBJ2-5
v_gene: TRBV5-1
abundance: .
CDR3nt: TGCGCCAGCAGCCGGGGGGGGACCCAAGAGACCCAGTACTTC
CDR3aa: CASSRGGTQETQYF

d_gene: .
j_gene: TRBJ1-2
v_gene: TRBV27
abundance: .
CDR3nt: TGTGCCAGCAGTTCCCCGAGTAACTATGGCTACACCTTC
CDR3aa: CASSSPSNYGYTF

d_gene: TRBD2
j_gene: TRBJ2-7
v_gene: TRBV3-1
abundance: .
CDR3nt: TGTGCCAGCAGCCAAGGACTAGCGGCCAATTACGAGCAGTACTTC
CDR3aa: CASSQGLAANYEQYF

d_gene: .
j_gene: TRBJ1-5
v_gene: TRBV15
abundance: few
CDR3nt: TGTGCCACCAGCAGAGATCGGGGTCAGCCCCAGCATTTT
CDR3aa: CATSRDRGQPQHF

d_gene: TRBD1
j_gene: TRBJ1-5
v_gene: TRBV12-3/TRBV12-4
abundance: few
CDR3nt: TGTGCCAGCAGTCGGATCGGGACAGGGGTCAATCAGCCCCAGCATTTT
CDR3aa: CASSRIGTGVNQPQHF

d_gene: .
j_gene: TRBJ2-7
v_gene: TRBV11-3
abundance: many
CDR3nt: TGTGCCAGCAGCTTAGATCTCTCTTCCTACGAGCAGTACTTC
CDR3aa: CASSLDLSSYEQYF

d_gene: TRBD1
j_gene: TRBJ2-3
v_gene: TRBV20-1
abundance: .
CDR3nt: TGCAGTGCTTTCGGACAGGGGGACACAGATACGCAGTATTTT
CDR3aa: CSAFGQGDTDTQYF

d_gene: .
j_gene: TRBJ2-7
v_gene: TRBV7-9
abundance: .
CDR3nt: TGTGCCAGCAGCTACGAGGACGGGAACTCCTACGAGCAGTACTTC
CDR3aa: CASSYEDGNSYEQYF

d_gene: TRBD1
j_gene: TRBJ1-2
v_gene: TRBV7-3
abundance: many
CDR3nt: TGTGCCAGCAGCTTAGGGACAGGGGGCGAGGACTATGGCTACACCTTC
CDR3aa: CASSLGTGGEDYGYTF

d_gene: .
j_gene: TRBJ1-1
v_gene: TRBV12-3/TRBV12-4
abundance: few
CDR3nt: TGTGCCAGCAGTTTAACAGGGATGAACACTGAAGCTTTCTTT
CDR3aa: CASSLTGMNTEAFF

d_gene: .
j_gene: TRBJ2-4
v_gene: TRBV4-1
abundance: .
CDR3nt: TGCGCCAGCAGCCAAGATCTAAGTGGGAGAACTAACATTCAGTACTTC
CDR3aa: CASSQDLSGRTNIQYF

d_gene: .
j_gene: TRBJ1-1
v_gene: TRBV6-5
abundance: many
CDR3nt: TGTGCCAGCGTTGGGAACACTGAAGCTTTCTTT
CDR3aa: CASVGNTEAFF

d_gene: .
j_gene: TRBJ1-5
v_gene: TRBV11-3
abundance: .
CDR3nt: TGTGCCAGCAGTTTACAGGTGAATCAGCCCCAGCATTTT
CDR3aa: CASSLQVNQPQHF

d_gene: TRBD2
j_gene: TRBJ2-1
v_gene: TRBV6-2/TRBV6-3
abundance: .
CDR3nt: TGTGCCAGCAGTACCCGGACTAGGGCCCACAATGAGCAGTTCTTC
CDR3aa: CASSTRTRAHNEQFF

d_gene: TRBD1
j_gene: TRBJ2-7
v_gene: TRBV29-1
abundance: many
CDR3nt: TGCAGCGTTGGGCTCGGGACAGGCCGCTACGAGCAGTACTTC
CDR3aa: CSVGLGTGRYEQYF

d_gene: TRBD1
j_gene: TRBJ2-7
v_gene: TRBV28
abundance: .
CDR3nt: TGTGCCAGCAGTTTTCCGGACAGGGCGGGCGAGCAGTACTTC
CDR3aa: CASSFPDRAGEQYF

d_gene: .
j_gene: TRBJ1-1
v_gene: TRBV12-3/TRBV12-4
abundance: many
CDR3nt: TGTGCCAGCAGGAGGGGCGTTGACACTGAAGCTTTCTTT
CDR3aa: CASRRGVDTEAFF

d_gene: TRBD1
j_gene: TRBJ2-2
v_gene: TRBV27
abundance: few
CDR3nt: TGTGCCAGCAGTTCCGGGACAGGGGGCTATTGGACCGGGGAGCTGTTTTTT
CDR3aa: CASSSGTGGYWTGELFF

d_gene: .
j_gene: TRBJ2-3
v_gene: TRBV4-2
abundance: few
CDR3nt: TGTGCCAGCAGCCAAGACGGAGGGGGCCATAGCACAGATACGCAGTATTTT
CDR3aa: CASSQDGGGHSTDTQYF

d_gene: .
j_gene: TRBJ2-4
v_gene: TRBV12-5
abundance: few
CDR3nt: TGTGCTAGTGGTTCCACCGCATTAGGGCAGGGTAGGATGAACATTCAGTACTTC
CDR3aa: CASGSTALGQGRMNIQYF

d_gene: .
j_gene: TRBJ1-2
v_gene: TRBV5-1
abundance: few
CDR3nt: TGCGCCAGCAGCCCAGACGGGACAACCCCGACCTATGGCTACACCTTC
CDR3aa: CASSPDGTTPTYGYTF

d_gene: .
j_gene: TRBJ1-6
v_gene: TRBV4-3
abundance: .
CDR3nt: TGCGCCAGCAGCCAAGATCTACAGGCTTTTGTTCCCCTCCACTTT
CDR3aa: CASSQDLQAFVPLHF

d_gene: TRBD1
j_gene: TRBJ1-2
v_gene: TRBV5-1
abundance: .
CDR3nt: TGCGCCAGCAGCTCTCCGGGACAGCTAATAGACTATGGCTACACCTTC
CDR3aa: CASSSPGQLIDYGYTF

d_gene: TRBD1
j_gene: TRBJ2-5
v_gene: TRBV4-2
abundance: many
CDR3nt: TGTGCCAGCAGCCAACCGCCGGGACAGAAACAAGAGACCCAGTACTTC
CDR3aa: CASSQPPGQKQETQYF

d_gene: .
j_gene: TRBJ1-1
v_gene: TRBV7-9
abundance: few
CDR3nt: TGTGCCAGCAGCCGAACCTTAACGCAATTAGGAGGCACTGAAGCTTTCTTT
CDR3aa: CASSRTLTQLGGTEAFF

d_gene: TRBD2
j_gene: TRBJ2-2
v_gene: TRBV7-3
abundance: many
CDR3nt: TGTGCCAGCAGCCATAGCGGGGCCGGGGAGCTGTTTTTT
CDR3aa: CASSHSGAGELFF

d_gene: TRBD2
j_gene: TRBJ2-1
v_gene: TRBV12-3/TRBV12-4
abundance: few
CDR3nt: TGTGCCAGCAGTCACGGGGGGGCCTCCAATGAGCAGTTCTTC
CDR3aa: CASSHGGASNEQFF

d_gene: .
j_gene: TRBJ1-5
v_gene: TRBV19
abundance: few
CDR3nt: TGTGCCAGTAGTCAACAGCGGGATCAGCCCCAGCATTTT
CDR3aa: CASSQQRDQPQHF